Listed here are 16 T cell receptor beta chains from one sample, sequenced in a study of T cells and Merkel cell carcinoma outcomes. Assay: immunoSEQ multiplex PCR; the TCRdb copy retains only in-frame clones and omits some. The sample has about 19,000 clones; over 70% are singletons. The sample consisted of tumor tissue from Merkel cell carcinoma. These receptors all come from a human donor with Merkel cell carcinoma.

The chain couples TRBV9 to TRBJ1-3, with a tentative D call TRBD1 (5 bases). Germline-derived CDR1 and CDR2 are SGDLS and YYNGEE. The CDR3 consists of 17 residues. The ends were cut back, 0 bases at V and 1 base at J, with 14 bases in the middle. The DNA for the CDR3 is TGTGCCAGCAGCGTAGCCGTCCAGGGAAGATCTGGAAACACCATATATTTT. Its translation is CASSVAVQGRSGNTIYF.

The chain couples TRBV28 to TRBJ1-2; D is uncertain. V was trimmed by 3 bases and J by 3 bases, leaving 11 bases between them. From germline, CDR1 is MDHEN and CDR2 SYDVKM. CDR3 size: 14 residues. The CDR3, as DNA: TGTGCCAGCAGTTTCAACGACCGCGACTATGGCTACACCTTC. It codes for CASSFNDRDYGYTF.

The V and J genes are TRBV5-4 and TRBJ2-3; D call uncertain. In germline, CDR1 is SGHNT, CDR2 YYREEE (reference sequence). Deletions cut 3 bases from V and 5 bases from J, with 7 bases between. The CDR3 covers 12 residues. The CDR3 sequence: CASSSSEDTQYF. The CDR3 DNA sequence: TGTGCCAGCAGCTCGTCTGAAGATACGCAGTATTTT.

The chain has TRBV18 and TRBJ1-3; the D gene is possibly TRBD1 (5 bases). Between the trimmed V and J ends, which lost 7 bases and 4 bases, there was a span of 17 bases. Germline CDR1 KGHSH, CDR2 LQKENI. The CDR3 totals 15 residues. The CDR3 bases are TGTGCCAGCTTACAGGAATGGGTCAGCGGAAACACCATATATTTT. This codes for CASLQEWVSGNTIYF.

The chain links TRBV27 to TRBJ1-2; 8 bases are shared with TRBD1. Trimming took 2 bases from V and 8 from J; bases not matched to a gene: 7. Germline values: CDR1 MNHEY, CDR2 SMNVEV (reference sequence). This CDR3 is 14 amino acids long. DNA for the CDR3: TGTGCCAGCAGTTTAGGGACAGGTGGATTCGGCTACACCTTC. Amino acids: CASSLGTGGFGYTF.

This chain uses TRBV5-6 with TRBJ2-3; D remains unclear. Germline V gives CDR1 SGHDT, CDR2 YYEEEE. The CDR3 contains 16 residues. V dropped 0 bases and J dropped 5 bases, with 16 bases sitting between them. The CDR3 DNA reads TGTGCCAGCAGCTTGGAGATAGCAGGTCTCGGAGATACGCAGTATTTT. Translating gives CASSLEIAGLGDTQYF.

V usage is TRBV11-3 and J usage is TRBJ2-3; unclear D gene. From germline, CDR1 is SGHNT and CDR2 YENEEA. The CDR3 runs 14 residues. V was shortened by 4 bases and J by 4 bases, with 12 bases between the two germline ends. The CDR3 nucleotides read TGTGCCAGCAGCTCCGGGTCCGACCCAGATACGCAGTATTTT. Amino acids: CASSSGSDPDTQYF.

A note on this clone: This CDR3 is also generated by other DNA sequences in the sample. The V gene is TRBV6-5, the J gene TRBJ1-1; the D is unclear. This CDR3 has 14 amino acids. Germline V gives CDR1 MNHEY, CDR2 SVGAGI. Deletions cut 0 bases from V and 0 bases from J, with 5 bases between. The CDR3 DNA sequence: TGTGCCAGCAGTTACTCTGAGCTGAACACTGAAGCTTTCTTT. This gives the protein CASSYSELNTEAFF.

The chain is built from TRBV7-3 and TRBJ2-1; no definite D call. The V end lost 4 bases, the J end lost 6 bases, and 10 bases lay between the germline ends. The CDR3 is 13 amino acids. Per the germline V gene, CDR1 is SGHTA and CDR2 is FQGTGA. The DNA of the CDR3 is TGTGCCAGCAGCTCCCTTATGAGCAATGAGCAGTTCTTC. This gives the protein CASSSLMSNEQFF.

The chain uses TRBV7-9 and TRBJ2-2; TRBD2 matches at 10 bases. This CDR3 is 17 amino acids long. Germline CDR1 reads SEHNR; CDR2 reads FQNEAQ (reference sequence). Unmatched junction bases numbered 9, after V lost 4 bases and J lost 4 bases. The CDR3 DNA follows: TGTGCCAGCAGCTCGCTAGCGGGAGCACGGTTCACCGGGGAGCTGTTTTTT. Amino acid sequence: CASSSLAGARFTGELFF.

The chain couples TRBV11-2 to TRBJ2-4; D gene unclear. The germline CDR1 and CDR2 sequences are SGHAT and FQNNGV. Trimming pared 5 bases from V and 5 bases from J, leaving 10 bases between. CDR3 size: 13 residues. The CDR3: CASSPKLENIQYF. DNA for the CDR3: TGTGCCAGCAGCCCAAAACTCGAAAACATTCAGTACTTC.

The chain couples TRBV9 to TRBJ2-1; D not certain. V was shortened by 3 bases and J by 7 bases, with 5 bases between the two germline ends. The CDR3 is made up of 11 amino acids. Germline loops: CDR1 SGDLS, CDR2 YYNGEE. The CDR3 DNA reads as TGTGCCAGCAGCGCCCGAAATGAGCAGTTCTTC. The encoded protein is CASSARNEQFF.

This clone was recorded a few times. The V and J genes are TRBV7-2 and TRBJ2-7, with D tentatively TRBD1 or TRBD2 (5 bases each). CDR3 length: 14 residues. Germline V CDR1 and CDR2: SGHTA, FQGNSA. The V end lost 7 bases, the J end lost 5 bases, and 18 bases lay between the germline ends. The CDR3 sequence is CASTIVVGDHEQYF. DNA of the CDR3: TGTGCCAGCACCATTGTCGTTGGGGACCACGAGCAGTACTTC.

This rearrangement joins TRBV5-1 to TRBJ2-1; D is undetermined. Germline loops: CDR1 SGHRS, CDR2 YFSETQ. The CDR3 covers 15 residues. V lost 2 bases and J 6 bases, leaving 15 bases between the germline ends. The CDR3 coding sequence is TGCGCCAGCAGCTTCCTTTGGGAAGCCCCCAATGAGCAGTTCTTC. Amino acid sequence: CASSFLWEAPNEQFF.

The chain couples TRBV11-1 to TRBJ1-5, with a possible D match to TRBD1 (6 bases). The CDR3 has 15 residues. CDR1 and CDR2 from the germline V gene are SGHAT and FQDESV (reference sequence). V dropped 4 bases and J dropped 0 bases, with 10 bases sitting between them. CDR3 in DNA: TGTGCCAGCAGCTCGGACAGCCTTAGCAATCAGCCCCAGCATTTT. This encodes CASSSDSLSNQPQHF.

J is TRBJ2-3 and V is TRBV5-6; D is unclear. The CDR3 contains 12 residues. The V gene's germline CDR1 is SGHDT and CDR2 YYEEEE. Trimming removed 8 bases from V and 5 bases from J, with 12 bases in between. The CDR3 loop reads CASTGSLDTQYF. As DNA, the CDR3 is TGTGCCAGTACTGGGTCGTTAGATACGCAGTATTTT.